This T cell receptor (beta chain) is from a study of shared clonotypes between healthy human individuals. Sequencing was at deep level. Generated by immunoSEQ multiplex PCR, the TCRdb table keeps only in-frame clones and is missing some. The sample yields about 1,800,000 clones, about 95% seen once. The CDR3 runs to 15 residues. CDR1 and CDR2 (germline): SGHDT, YYEEEE. Trimming removed 2 bases at V and 3 bases at J, with 12 bases between. CD45RO-negative cells were positively selected for CCR7, leaving out terminally differentiated effector memory CD45RA+ cells. The donors were all Caucasian adults (living in Nashville, Tennessee).

The sequence was collected from a man aged 18-30 years in good health. J is TRBJ1-5 and V is TRBV5-6, with D possibly TRBD1 on 5 matching bases. The sample comprised naive CD8+ T cells sorted from blood. CDR3 loop: CASSFGRGNNQPQHF. The CDR3 DNA follows: TGTGCCAGCAGCTTTGGGCGGGGCAACAATCAGCCCCAGCATTTT.